Each of the 11 T cell receptor beta chains below was sequenced from the same sample in a study of T cell changes during pregnancy in multiple sclerosis (dated by TCRdb to between 2019 and 2020). Libraries were constructed by the immunoSEQ multiplex PCR assay. Not all clones reach the TCRdb copy of this immuneACCESS table, which keeps in-frame sequences only. Checked studies attribute under half of the gap to unresolved V genes and leave the rest unexplained. Across this sample there are around 85,000 clones, with about 90% seen only once. The ten largest clones take up 3.5% of the sample. This specimen was PBMCs, taken in the first trimester of pregnancy. These receptors came from a female donor in good health, serving as a control in a pregnancy study. Some clones in this sample may be carry-over from other donors' samples.

Only one count was recorded for this clone. The V and J genes are TRBV6-1 and TRBJ1-5, with 9 bases identical to TRBD1. Germline CDR1 reads MNHNS; CDR2 reads SASEGT. J was trimmed by 9 bases and V by 6 bases; bases with no gene match: 9. This CDR3 has 14 amino acids. This chain's CDR3 is CASSNNRGQGPQHF. CDR3 nucleotides: TGTGCCAGCAGCAATAACAGGGGGCAGGGGCCCCAGCATTTT.

The CDR3 bases are TGTGCCAGCAGCCAGGACAGGACCTACGAGCAGTACTTC. Its translation: CASSQDRTYEQYF. The chain has TRBV7-6 and TRBJ2-7; 7 bases line up with TRBD1. J gave up 2 bases and V 5 bases, and 3 bases lay outside the gene matches. Germline V gene lookup returns CDR1 SGHVS and CDR2 FNYEAQ. This CDR3 contains 13 residues.

V gene TRBV30 combines with J gene TRBJ1-1; a possible D gene is TRBD1 (6 bases). Germline V gene sequence: CDR1 GTSNPN, CDR2 SVGIG (reference sequence). V was cut by 2 bases and J by 7 bases, with 14 bases left in between. There are 13 residues in the CDR3. The CDR3 loop reads CAWSSTGRGEAFF. The CDR3 nucleotides are TGTGCCTGGAGTTCCACAGGGAGGGGTGAAGCTTTCTTT.

The rearrangement joins TRBV19 to TRBJ1-6; perhaps TRBD1 as D (6 bases). Germline V gene lookup returns CDR1 LNHDA and CDR2 SQIVND (reference sequence). This CDR3 has 13 residues. V lost 0 bases to trimming and J lost 12 bases, with 9 bases between them. CDR3 in amino acids: CASSIEQGLPLHF. CDR3 DNA: TGTGCCAGTAGTATAGAGCAGGGGTTACCCCTCCACTTT.

This rearrangement joins TRBV2 to TRBJ2-1, with 11 bases that match TRBD2. This CDR3 comprises 15 residues. Germline CDR1 reads SNHLY; CDR2 reads FYNNEI. V lost 5 bases to trimming and J lost 10 bases; unmatched junction nucleotides: 10. CDR3 in amino acids: CASSLAGGEVGEQFF. The CDR3 bases are TGTGCCAGCAGTTTAGCGGGAGGGGAGGTCGGGGAGCAGTTCTTC.

V is TRBV9 and J is TRBJ2-1; D is unclear. Germline values: CDR1 SGDLS, CDR2 YYNGEE. V lost 0 bases, J lost 4 bases, and 11 bases lay in between. The CDR3 is made up of 15 amino acids. CDR3 loop: CASSVEPVSYNEQFF. CDR3 bases: TGTGCCAGCAGCGTAGAACCAGTCTCTTACAATGAGCAGTTCTTC. Complete variable domain (other parts from reference TRBV9 and TRBJ2-1): DSGVTQTPKHLITATGQRVTLRCSPRSGDLSVYWYQQSLDQGLQFLIQYYNGEERAKGNILERFSAQQFPDLHSELNLSSLELGDSALYFCASSVEPVSYNEQFFGPGTRLTVL.

The V gene is TRBV30, the J gene TRBJ2-2; perhaps TRBD1 as D (6 bases). V was pared by 3 bases and J by 5 bases, with 16 bases between. The germline gives CDR1 GTSNPN, CDR2 SVGIG (reference sequence). The CDR3 contains 15 residues. Here the CDR3 reads CAWRKGDRRTGELFF. CDR3 sequence (DNA): TGTGCCTGGAGGAAGGGGGACCGCCGGACCGGGGAGCTGTTTTTT.

The chain uses TRBV7-9 and TRBJ1-1; D is ambiguous. Germline assignment: CDR1 SEHNR and CDR2 FQNEAQ (reference sequence). The germline V and J ends were trimmed by 2 bases and 7 bases, with 11 bases remaining between them. There are 13 residues in the CDR3. DNA of the CDR3: TGTGCCAGCAGCTTAAGTCCCGCGGGTGAAGCTTTCTTT. Protein product: CASSLSPAGEAFF.

The rearrangement links TRBV6-4 to TRBJ2-1; 12 nucleotides line up with TRBD2. From germline, CDR1 is MRHNA and CDR2 SNTAGT. The CDR3 extends over 17 amino acids. J was trimmed by 7 bases and V by 6 bases; bases with no gene match: 13. The CDR3 spells CASSDRGLAGLRNEQFF. CDR3 nucleotides: TGTGCCAGCAGCGACAGGGGACTAGCGGGCCTCAGGAATGAGCAGTTCTTC.

The chain couples TRBV7-3 to TRBJ2-3; TRBD1 agrees at 7 bases. Germline V CDR1 and CDR2: SGHTA, FQGTGA. The CDR3 contains 14 residues. V shed 5 bases, J shed 5 bases, and the junction held 7 bases outside the gene matches. Here the CDR3 reads CASSGDHRGDTQYF. CDR3 nucleotides: TGTGCCAGCAGCGGGGACCACAGGGGAGATACGCAGTATTTT.

The V call is TRBV7-9, the J call TRBJ2-7; D gene unclear. The length of the CDR3 is 14 residues. In germline, CDR1 is SEHNR, CDR2 FQNEAQ (reference sequence). V shed 5 bases and J shed 0 bases, with 11 bases lying between them. The CDR3 DNA is TGTGCCAGCAGCCTTTCCGGGTCCTCCTACGAGCAGTACTTC. This gives the protein CASSLSGSSYEQYF.